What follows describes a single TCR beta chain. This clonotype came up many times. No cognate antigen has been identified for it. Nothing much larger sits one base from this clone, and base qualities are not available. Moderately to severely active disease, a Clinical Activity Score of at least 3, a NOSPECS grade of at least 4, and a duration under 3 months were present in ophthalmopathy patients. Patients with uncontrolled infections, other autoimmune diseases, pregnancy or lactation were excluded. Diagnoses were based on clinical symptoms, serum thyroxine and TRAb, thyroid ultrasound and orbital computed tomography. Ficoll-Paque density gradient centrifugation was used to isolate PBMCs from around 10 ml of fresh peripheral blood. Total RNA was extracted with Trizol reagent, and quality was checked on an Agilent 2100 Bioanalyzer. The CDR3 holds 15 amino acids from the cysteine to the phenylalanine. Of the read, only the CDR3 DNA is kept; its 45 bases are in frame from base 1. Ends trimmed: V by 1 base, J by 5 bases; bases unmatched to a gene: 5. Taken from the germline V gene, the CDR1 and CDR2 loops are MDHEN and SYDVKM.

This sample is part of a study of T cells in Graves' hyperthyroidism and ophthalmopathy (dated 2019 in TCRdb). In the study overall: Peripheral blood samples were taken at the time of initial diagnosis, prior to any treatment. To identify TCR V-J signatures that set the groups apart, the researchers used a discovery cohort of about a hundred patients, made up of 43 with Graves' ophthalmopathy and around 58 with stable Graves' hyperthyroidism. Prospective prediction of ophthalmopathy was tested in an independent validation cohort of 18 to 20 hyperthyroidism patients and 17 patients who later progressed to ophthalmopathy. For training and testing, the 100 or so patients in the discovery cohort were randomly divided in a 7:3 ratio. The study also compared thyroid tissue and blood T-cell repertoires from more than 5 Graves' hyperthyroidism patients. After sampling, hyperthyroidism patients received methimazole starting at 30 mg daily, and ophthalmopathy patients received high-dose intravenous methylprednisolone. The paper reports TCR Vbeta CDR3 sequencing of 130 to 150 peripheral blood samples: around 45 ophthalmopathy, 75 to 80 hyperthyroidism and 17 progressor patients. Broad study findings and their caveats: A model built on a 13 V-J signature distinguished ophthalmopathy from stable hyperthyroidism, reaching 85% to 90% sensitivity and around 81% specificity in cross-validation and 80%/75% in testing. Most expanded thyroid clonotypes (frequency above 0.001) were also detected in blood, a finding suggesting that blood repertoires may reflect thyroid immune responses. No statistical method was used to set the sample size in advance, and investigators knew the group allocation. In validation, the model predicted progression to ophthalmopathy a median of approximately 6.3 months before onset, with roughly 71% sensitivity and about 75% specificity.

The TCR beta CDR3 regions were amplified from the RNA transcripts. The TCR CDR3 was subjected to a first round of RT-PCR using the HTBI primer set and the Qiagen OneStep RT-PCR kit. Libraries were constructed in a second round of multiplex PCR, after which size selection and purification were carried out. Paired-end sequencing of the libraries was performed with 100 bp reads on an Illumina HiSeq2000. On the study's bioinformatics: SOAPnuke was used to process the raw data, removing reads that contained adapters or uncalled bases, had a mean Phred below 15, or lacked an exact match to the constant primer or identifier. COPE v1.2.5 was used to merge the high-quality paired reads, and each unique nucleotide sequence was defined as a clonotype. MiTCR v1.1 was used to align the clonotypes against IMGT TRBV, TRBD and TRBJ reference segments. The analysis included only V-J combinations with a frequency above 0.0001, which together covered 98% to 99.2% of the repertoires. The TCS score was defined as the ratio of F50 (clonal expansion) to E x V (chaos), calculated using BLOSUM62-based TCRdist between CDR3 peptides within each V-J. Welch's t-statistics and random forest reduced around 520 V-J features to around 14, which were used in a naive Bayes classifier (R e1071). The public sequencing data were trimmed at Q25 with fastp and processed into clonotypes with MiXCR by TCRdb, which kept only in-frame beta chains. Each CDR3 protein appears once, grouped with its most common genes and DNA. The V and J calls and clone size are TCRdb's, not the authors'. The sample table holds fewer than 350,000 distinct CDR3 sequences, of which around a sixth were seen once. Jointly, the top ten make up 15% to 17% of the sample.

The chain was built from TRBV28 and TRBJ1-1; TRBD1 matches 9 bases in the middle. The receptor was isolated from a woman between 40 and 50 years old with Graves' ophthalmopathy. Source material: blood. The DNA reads TGTGCCAGCAGTTTATTACAGGGGGCGCGGACTGAAGCTTTCTTT. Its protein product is CASSLLQGARTEAFF.